This TCR beta chain was recorded in a study of cytomegalovirus exposure and HLA in healthy donors. Study-wide findings and caveats: Later analysis found that TCR beta chains associated with HLA were more clonally expanded than other, equally common chains. It is likely that the observed cluster of highly shared sequence variants was a sequencing artifact. Among TCR beta chains, those listed as cytomegalovirus-associated numbered around 180. Later on, an analysis tied 15,000 or so TCR beta sequences to HLA alleles at 0.05 false discovery rate.

Turning to this clone: What it binds is unknown.

The PCR was carried out with 60 Vbeta primers and 13 Jbeta primers. The assay was immunoSEQ multiplex PCR, and TCRdb's table has in-frame clones only and misses some. The table has under 250,000 clones, over 70% seen once. The sample consisted of PBMCs. This TCR was recovered from a woman aged 60-75 years in good health and CMV-seropositive.

CDR3 sequence (DNA): TGCAGCGTTGACTCTAGGGGGCAGAATGAGCAGTTCTTC. Encoded protein: CSVDSRGQNEQFF. The chain has TRBV29-1 and TRBJ2-1; 7 nucleotides match TRBD1. Germline loops: CDR1 SQVTM, CDR2 ANQGSEA. The CDR3 is 13 amino acids. J gave up 7 bases and V 3 bases, and 6 bases lay outside the gene matches.